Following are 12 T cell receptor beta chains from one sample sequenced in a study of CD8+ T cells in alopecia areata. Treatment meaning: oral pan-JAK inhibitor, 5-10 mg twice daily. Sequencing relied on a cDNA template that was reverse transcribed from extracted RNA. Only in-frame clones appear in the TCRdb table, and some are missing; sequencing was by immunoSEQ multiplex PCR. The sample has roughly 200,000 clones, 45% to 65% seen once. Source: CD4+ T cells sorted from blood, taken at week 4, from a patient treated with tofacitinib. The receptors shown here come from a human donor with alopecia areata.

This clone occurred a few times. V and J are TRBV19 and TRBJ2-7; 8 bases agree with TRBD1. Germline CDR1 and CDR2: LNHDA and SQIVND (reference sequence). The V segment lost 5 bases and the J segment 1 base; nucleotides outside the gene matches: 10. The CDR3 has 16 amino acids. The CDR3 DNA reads TGTGCCAGTAGTTCAGTCCGACAGGGGTCGTCCTACGAGCAGTACTTC. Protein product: CASSSVRQGSSYEQYF.

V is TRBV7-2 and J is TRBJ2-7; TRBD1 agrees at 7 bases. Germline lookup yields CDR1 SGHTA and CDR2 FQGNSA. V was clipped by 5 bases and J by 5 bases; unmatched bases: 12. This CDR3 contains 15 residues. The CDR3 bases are TGTGCCAGCAGCGGGCGGACAGGCTCGGTGGACGAGCAGTACTTC. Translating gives CASSGRTGSVDEQYF.

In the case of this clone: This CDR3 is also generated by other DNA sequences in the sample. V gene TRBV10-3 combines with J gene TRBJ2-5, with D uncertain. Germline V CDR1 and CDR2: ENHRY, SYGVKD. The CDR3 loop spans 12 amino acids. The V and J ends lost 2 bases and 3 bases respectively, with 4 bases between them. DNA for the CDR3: TGTGCCATCAGTGAGCGAGAAGAGACCCAGTACTTC. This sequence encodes CAISEREETQYF.

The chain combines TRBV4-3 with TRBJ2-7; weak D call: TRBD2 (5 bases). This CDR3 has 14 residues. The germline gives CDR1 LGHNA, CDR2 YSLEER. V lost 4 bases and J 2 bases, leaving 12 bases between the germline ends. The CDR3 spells CASSPERGPYEQYF. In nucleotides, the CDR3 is TGCGCCAGCAGCCCCGAGAGAGGGCCCTACGAGCAGTACTTC.

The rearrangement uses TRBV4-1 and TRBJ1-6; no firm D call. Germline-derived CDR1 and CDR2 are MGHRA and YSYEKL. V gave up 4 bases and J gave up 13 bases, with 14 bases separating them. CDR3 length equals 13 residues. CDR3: CASSRGSLKPLHF. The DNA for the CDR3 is TGCGCCAGCAGCCGAGGGTCCCTCAAGCCCCTCCACTTT.

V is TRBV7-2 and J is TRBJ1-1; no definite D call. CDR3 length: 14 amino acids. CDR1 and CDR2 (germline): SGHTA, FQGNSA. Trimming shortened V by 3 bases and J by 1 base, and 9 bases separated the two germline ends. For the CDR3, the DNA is TGTGCCAGCAGCTTGGCACGGGAGAACACTGAAGCTTTCTTT. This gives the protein CASSLARENTEAFF.

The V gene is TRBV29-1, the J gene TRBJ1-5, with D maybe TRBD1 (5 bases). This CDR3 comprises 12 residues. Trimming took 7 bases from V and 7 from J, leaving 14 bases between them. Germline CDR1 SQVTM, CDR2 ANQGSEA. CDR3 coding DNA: TGCAGCGCCCGATTCGGGGGACAGCCCCAGCATTTT. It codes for CSARFGGQPQHF. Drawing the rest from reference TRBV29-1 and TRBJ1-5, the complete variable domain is SAVISQKPSRDICQRGTSLTIQCQVDSQVTMMFWYRQQPGQSLTLIATANQGSEATYESGFVIDKFPISRPNLTFSTLTVSNMSPEDSSIYLCSARFGGQPQHFGDGTRLSIL.

CDR3 region: CAWSVLASGETQYF. The CDR3 nucleotides read TGTGCCTGGAGTGTACTGGCGTCAGGAGAGACCCAGTACTTC. The J gene is TRBJ2-5, the V gene TRBV30; no clear D. Germline CDR1 is GTSNPN and CDR2 is SVGIG (reference sequence). Trimming cost V 0 bases and J 4 bases, with 12 bases left between them. This CDR3 contains 14 residues. Full variable domain (missing parts from reference TRBV30 and TRBJ2-5): SQTIHQWPATLVQPVGSPLSLECTVEGTSNPNLYWYRQAAGRGLQLLFYSVGIGQISSEVPQNLSASRPQDRQFILSSKKLLLSDSGFYLCAWSVLASGETQYFGPGTRLLVL.

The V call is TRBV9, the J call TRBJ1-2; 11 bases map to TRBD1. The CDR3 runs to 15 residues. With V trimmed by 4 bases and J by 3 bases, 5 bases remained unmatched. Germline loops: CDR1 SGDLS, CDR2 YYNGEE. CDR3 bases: TGTGCCAGCAGCCCCGGACAGGGGGCTTACTATGGCTACACCTTC. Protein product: CASSPGQGAYYGYTF.

CDR3 sequence reads: CASSDRAQDEQYF. In DNA, the CDR3 is TGTGCCAGCAGCGACAGGGCCCAGGACGAGCAGTACTTC. This chain links TRBV7-9 with TRBJ2-7, with 7 bases identical to TRBD1. Germline trimming cut 5 bases from V and 5 bases from J; bases unmatched to any gene: 6. The germline V gene has CDR1 SEHNR and CDR2 FQNEAQ (reference sequence). This CDR3 region has 13 residues. The whole variable domain, remainder taken from reference TRBV7-9 and TRBJ2-7, is DTGVSQNPRHKITKRGQNVTFRCDPISEHNRLYWYRQTLGQGPEFLTYFQNEAQLEKSRLLSDRFSAERPKGSFSTLEIQRTEQGDSAMYLCASSDRAQDEQYFGPGTRLTVT.

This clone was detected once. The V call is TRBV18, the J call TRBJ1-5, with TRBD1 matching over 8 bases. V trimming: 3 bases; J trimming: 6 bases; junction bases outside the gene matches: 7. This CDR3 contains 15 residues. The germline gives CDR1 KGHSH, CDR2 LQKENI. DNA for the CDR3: TGTGCCAGCTCACCGAGGACAGGGATGAGTCAGCCCCAGCATTTT. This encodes CASSPRTGMSQPQHF.

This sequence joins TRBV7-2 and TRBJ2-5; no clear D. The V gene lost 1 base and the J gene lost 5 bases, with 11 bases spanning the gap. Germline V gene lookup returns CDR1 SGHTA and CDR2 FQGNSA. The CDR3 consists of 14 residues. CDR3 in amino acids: CASSLGTARETQYF. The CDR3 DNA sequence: TGTGCCAGCAGCTTAGGGACGGCGCGGGAGACCCAGTACTTC.